Presented here are 8 T cell receptor beta chains from one specimen sequenced in a study of blood T cell repertoires in COVID-19. Generated by immunoSEQ multiplex PCR, the TCRdb table keeps only in-frame clones and is missing some. The sample records around 77,000 clones, about 81% being singletons. Input material: peripheral blood. These receptors originate from a human donor in a cohort sampled during active COVID-19.

The chain has TRBV6-5 and TRBJ2-7; 8 bases align to TRBD1. This CDR3 region has 14 residues. Losses at the gene ends were 8 bases for V and 4 bases for J; bases not matched to a gene: 10. Germline-derived CDR1 and CDR2 are MNHEY and SVGAGI. CDR3 region: CASAGGGQPYEQYF. CDR3 DNA: TGTGCCAGCGCAGGGGGCGGACAACCTTACGAGCAGTACTTC.

This chain joins TRBV7-9 and TRBJ1-2; D is unresolved. CDR1 and CDR2 from the germline V gene are SEHNR and FQNEAQ (reference sequence). The CDR3 is 19 residues long. V was pared by 6 bases and J by 1 base, with 27 bases between. This CDR3 is CASRPLAAKTIPLNYGYTF. As DNA, the CDR3 is TGTGCCAGCAGGCCATTAGCCGCAAAGACTATACCACTTAACTATGGCTACACCTTC.

This rearrangement joins TRBV2 to TRBJ2-7; weak D call: TRBD2 (6 bases). The V and J ends lost 6 bases and 6 bases respectively, with 18 bases between them. The V gene's germline CDR1 is SNHLY and CDR2 FYNNEI. This CDR3 spans 14 amino acids. DNA for the CDR3: TGTGCCAGCAGGGCGCAGGGACTCTCCCGCGAGCAGTACTTC. This sequence encodes CASRAQGLSREQYF.

The J gene is TRBJ1-1, the V gene TRBV5-1; the D gene is possibly TRBD1 (6 bases). V gave up 4 bases and J gave up 2 bases, with 15 bases separating them. Germline V gene sequence: CDR1 SGHRS, CDR2 YFSETQ. CDR3 length: 15 residues. DNA of the CDR3: TGCGCCAGCAGCCCGGACGGACAGAAAAACACTGAAGCTTTCTTT. Translating gives CASSPDGQKNTEAFF.

The chain is built from TRBV15 and TRBJ2-1; D gene ambiguous. CDR3 length: 13 residues. V lost 7 bases and J 4 bases, leaving 11 bases between the germline ends. The germline gives CDR1 LNHNV, CDR2 YYDKDF (reference sequence). The CDR3 region is CATTRVRYNEQFF. The CDR3 coding sequence is TGTGCCACCACCCGGGTGCGGTACAATGAGCAGTTCTTC.

This clone appeared a single time. The gene calls are TRBV7-9 and TRBJ2-7, with 7 bases lining up with TRBD1. Looked up from germline, CDR1 is SEHNR and CDR2 is FQNEAQ (reference sequence). J gave up 12 bases and V 0 bases, and 14 bases lay outside the gene matches. The CDR3 is 15 residues long. The DNA for the CDR3 is TGTGCCAGCAGCTTAGCCGGGACAGATAGTTCCAATAGGTACTTC. It encodes CASSLAGTDSSNRYF.

Only one count was recorded for this clone. This chain links TRBV18 with TRBJ2-7; 8 nucleotides match TRBD1. CDR3 length: 15 residues. V was pared by 3 bases and J by 6 bases, with 10 bases of the junction left unmatched. Germline-derived CDR1 and CDR2 are KGHSH and LQKENI. The CDR3 sequence is CASSPTTGDPLEQYF. DNA of the CDR3: TGTGCCAGCTCACCTACGACAGGGGATCCCCTCGAGCAGTACTTC.

This clone has a handful of counts. The chain recombines TRBV7-2 with TRBJ2-7, with D possibly being TRBD1 (5 bases). CDR3 length equals 12 residues. V shed 10 bases and J shed 6 bases, with 16 bases lying between them. CDR1 and CDR2 from the germline V gene are SGHTA and FQGNSA. The CDR3 is CAIEDTPGEQYF. DNA of the CDR3: TGTGCCATCGAGGACACCCCAGGCGAGCAGTACTTC.